The 9 T cell receptor beta chains presented below share a single source sample, sequenced in a study of vaccination effects on CD4 cells after COVID-19. This table comes from immunoSEQ multiplex PCR, and its TCRdb copy is limited to in-frame clones, with some not included. The data hold 30,000 to 45,000 clones, with around 69% observed a single time. These receptors lack a known antigen. Before sequencing, viral peptide pools were used by the ViraFEST assay to expand antigen-specific CD4+ T cells. Subsequent to a culture period of more than 8 days, CD4+ T cells were isolated. Infection with SARS-CoV-2 occurred in the person between March and December 2020, and PCR confirmed it. Sequenced here: CD4+ T cells from PBMCs cultured with HCoV-NL63 spike peptides, sampled before COVID-19 vaccination. These receptors came from a human donor who had a prior SARS-CoV-2 infection.

The genes are TRBV18 and TRBJ2-3; 7 bases are a match to TRBD1. Germline CDR1 and CDR2: KGHSH and LQKENI. V was pared by 2 bases and J by 3 bases, with 2 bases of the junction left unmatched. The CDR3 contains 14 residues. The CDR3 sequence: CASSPTGATDTQYF. The CDR3 nucleotides are TGTGCCAGCTCACCAACAGGGGCAACAGATACGCAGTATTTT.

This chain connects TRBV5-1 to TRBJ2-5; no clear D. This CDR3 spans 14 amino acids. Between the trimmed V and J ends, which lost 0 bases and 2 bases, there was a span of 8 bases. Germline-derived CDR1 and CDR2 are SGHRS and YFSETQ. CDR3 bases: TGCGCCAGCAGCTTGGAATTCACTCAAGAGACCCAGTACTTC. This encodes CASSLEFTQETQYF.

The chain uses TRBV2 and TRBJ2-3; D perhaps matches TRBD2 (5 bases). Trimming removed 5 bases from V and 0 bases from J, with 21 bases in between. Germline V CDR1 and CDR2: SNHLY, FYNNEI. This CDR3 region has 18 residues. The DNA for the CDR3 is TGTGCCAGCAGTAAAACCCCCCCGGGGAAGTTAAGCACAGATACGCAGTATTTT. Amino acid sequence: CASSKTPPGKLSTDTQYF. Using reference TRBV2 and TRBJ2-3 for the parts outside the CDR3, the full variable domain is EPEVTQTPSHQVTQMGQEVILRCVPISNHLYFYWYRQILGQKVEFLVSFYNNEISEKSEIFDDQFSVERPDGSNFTLKIRSTKLEDSAMYFCASSKTPPGKLSTDTQYFGPGTRLTVL.

V usage is TRBV3-1 (or the pseudogene TRBV3-2) and J usage is TRBJ2-6, with no clear D. V lost 2 bases and J lost 4, with 6 bases in between. Germline V lookup: CDR1 LGHDT, CDR2 YNNKEL (reference sequence). This CDR3 is 14 amino acids long. In DNA, the CDR3 is TGTGCCAGCAGCCAATCTAACGGGGCCAACGTCCTGACTTTC. This encodes CASSQSNGANVLTF.

A few counts support this clone. DNA of the CDR3: TGTGCCTGGAGTGTACTTCGGAACACTGAAGCTTTCTTT. Its translation is CAWSVLRNTEAFF. V gene TRBV30 combines with J gene TRBJ1-1, with unresolved D. This CDR3 contains 13 residues. Trimming pared 0 bases from V and 1 base from J, leaving 6 bases between. Germline CDR1 and CDR2: GTSNPN and SVGIG (reference sequence).

The CDR3 DNA follows: TGTGCCAGCAGTGAACAGATCCCCGAGCAGTTCTTC. Translation: CASSEQIPEQFF. The rearrangement joins TRBV2 to TRBJ2-1; D gene ambiguous. V lost 2 bases, J lost 10 bases, and 9 bases lay in between. The germline CDR1 and CDR2 sequences are SNHLY and FYNNEI. The CDR3 runs 12 residues.

The chain employs TRBV28 and TRBJ1-1; 7 bases line up with TRBD1. This CDR3 region has 13 residues. The germline gives CDR1 MDHEN, CDR2 SYDVKM. The ends lost 10 bases at V and 6 bases at J; junction bases unmatched: 11. Here the CDR3 DNA reads TGTGCCACCACGAAAGGGGGCCGGGCTGAAGCTTTCTTT. This sequence encodes CATTKGGRAEAFF.

The chain recombines TRBV7-2 with TRBJ2-7; TRBD2 aligns across 12 bases. The germline CDR1 and CDR2 sequences are SGHTA and FQGNSA. V shed 1 base and J 9 bases; nucleotides not matched to a gene: 7. This CDR3 has 15 amino acids. The CDR3 sequence is CASSLETTSGRRQYF. DNA of the CDR3: TGTGCCAGCAGCTTAGAAACGACTAGCGGGAGAAGGCAGTACTTC. Full variable domain (outside the CDR3, taken from reference TRBV7-2 and TRBJ2-7): GAGVSQSPSNKVTEKGKDVELRCDPISGHTALYWYRQSLGQGLEFLIYFQGNSAPDKSGLPSDRFSAERTGGSVSTLTIQRTQQEDSAVYLCASSLETTSGRRQYFGPGTRLTVT.

The genes are TRBV4-2 and TRBJ2-5, with 11 bases identical to TRBD2. CDR1 is LGHNA and CDR2 is YNFKEQ in the germline V gene. The V segment lost 5 bases and the J segment 4 bases; nucleotides outside the gene matches: 9. The CDR3 has 16 residues. The chain's CDR3 is CASSLRLAGSGETQYF. CDR3 nucleotide sequence: TGTGCCAGCAGCTTACGACTAGCGGGGAGCGGAGAGACCCAGTACTTC.